Each of the 13 T cell receptor beta chains below was sequenced from the same sample in a study of T cells after yellow fever vaccination. A single record per CDR3 protein comes from TCRdb applying MiXCR to the 5' RACE reads. The sample includes 200,000 to 300,000 distinct CDR3 sequences, 3.6% seen only once; the top ten take under 20%. The sample here was PBMCs, taken 15 days after the yellow fever booster vaccination. The receptors here all came from a man younger than 35 who received the YFV17D yellow fever vaccine.

At least ten counts were recorded for this clonotype. The V call is TRBV7-2, the J call TRBJ2-3; D is unresolved. CDR3 length: 12 amino acids. The V end lost 9 bases, the J end lost 0 bases, and 7 bases lay between the germline ends. The V gene's germline CDR1 is SGHTA and CDR2 FQGNSA. CDR3 nucleotide sequence: TGTGCCAGTACAGCTAGCACAGATACGCAGTATTTT. Its protein is CASTASTDTQYF.

This clonotype was seen many times. The chain combines TRBV12-3 or TRBV12-4 with TRBJ1-2, with D possibly matching TRBD1 (6 bases). The CDR3 consists of 14 residues. V lost 3 bases and J lost 5, with 13 bases in between. The DNA of the CDR3 is TGTGCCAGCAGTTTTTGGGGGGCGTCGTATGGCTACACCTTC. Translation: CASSFWGASYGYTF.

In this sample, this clonotype turned up many times. The CDR3 bases are TGCGCCAGCAGCCAAGGGCCCGCAGGGTTCACCTACGAGCAGTACGTC. This sequence encodes CASSQGPAGFTYEQYV. This chain connects TRBV4-3 to TRBJ2-7, with TRBD1 as a possible D gene (5 bases). The V end lost 1 base, the J end lost 2 bases, and 15 bases lay between the germline ends. This CDR3 is built from 16 residues. Looked up from germline, CDR1 is LGHNA and CDR2 is YSLEER.

This clonotype was counted many times. This sequence joins TRBV19 and TRBJ2-2; 7 bases are shared with TRBD2. Germline trimming cut 5 bases from V and 7 bases from J; bases unmatched to any gene: 10. Germline assignment: CDR1 LNHDA and CDR2 SQIVND (reference sequence). This CDR3 region has 15 residues. CDR3 DNA sequence: TGTGCCAGTAGTGCCACGGCTAGCGGAGGCGGGGAGCTGTTTTTT. It encodes CASSATASGGGELFF. The full variable domain, with the rest looked up from reference TRBV19 and TRBJ2-2, is DGGITQSPKYLFRKEGQNVTLSCEQNLNHDAMYWYRQDPGQGLRLIYYSQIVNDFQKGDIAEGYSVSREKKESFPLTVTSAQKNPTAFYLCASSATASGGGELFFGEGSRLTVL.

The table lists this clonotype with many counts. The gene calls are TRBV7-9 and TRBJ1-2, with TRBD1 matching over 12 bases. Germline assignment: CDR1 SEHNR and CDR2 FQNEAQ (reference sequence). After removal of 4 bases from V and 2 bases from J, the junction contained 14 bases not matched to a gene. CDR3 size: 19 residues. The CDR3 is CASSYSGRDRGRGNYGYTF. CDR3 DNA sequence: TGTGCCAGCAGCTATTCTGGACGGGACAGGGGGCGCGGCAACTATGGCTACACCTTC.

In this sample, this clonotype turned up many times. The CDR3 here is CASSIGSGTGSFF. CDR3 nucleotides: TGTGCCAGTAGTATTGGCTCCGGGACAGGGTCGTTCTTC. The J gene is TRBJ2-1, the V gene TRBV19; 9 bases are a match to TRBD1. V lost 3 bases to trimming and J lost 15 bases; unmatched junction nucleotides: 9. CDR3 length: 13 amino acids. Germline values: CDR1 LNHDA, CDR2 SQIVND (reference sequence).

The chain carries TRBV9 and TRBJ1-1; weak D call: TRBD1 (6 bases). Trimming removed 2 bases at V and 3 bases at J, with 14 bases between. Germline V gene lookup returns CDR1 SGDLS and CDR2 YYNGEE. The CDR3 spans 15 residues. CDR3 amino acids: CASSVGGQAYTEAFF. The CDR3 nucleotides read TGTGCCAGCAGCGTTGGGGGGCAGGCGTACACTGAAGCTTTCTTT. The full variable domain, its missing parts supplied by reference TRBV9 and TRBJ1-1, is DSGVTQTPKHLITATGQRVTLRCSPRSGDLSVYWYQQSLDQGLQFLIQYYNGEERAKGNILERFSAQQFPDLHSELNLSSLELGDSALYFCASSVGGQAYTEAFFGQGTRLTVV.

In this sample, this clonotype turned up many times. V gene TRBV5-1 combines with J gene TRBJ2-3, with D maybe TRBD1 (6 bases). This CDR3 is 15 amino acids long. V was trimmed by 1 base and J by 6 bases, leaving 15 bases between them. Germline values: CDR1 SGHRS, CDR2 YFSETQ. The CDR3 spells CASSLWDIPMDTQYF. The DNA for the CDR3 is TGCGCCAGCAGCTTGTGGGACATACCCATGGATACGCAGTATTTT. Based on the CDR3 plus reference TRBV5-1 and TRBJ2-3, the full variable domain is KAGVTQTPRYLIKTRGQQVTLSCSPISGHRSVSWYQQTPGQGLQFLFEYFSETQRNKGNFPGRFSGRQFSNSRSEMNVSTLELGDSALYLCASSLWDIPMDTQYFGPGTRLTVL.

This clonotype was seen ten or more times. This chain links TRBV29-1 with TRBJ1-6, with TRBD1 as a possible D gene (5 bases). V lost 7 bases and J 9 bases, leaving 22 bases between the germline ends. Germline loops: CDR1 SQVTM, CDR2 ANQGSEA. The CDR3 consists of 15 residues. For the CDR3, the DNA is TGCAGCGCCTCAGAGGGGTTCGGAATAACTTCACCCCTCCACTTT. It encodes CSASEGFGITSPLHF.

This clonotype was counted ten times or more. The rearrangement uses TRBV20-1 and TRBJ1-2; D uncertain. V was shortened by 2 bases and J by 3 bases, with 7 bases between the two germline ends. This CDR3 has 12 amino acids. Germline-derived CDR1 and CDR2 are DFQATT and SNEGSKA (reference sequence). CDR3 sequence reads: CSARPGDYGYTF. The CDR3 nucleotides are TGCAGTGCTAGACCCGGGGACTATGGCTACACCTTC.

This clonotype has ten or more counts. The rearrangement uses TRBV7-8 and TRBJ2-5, with 9 bases fitting TRBD2. Germline CDR1 is SGHVS and CDR2 is FQNEAQ. The trim removed 2 bases at V and 2 bases at J, leaving 6 bases unmatched. The CDR3 is 16 residues long. CDR3 loop: CASSLSSGARQETQYF. The CDR3, as DNA: TGTGCCAGCAGCTTATCTAGCGGGGCTCGACAAGAGACCCAGTACTTC.

This clonotype appeared many times. This chain links TRBV6-4 with TRBJ1-1; no clear D gene. Germline V gene lookup returns CDR1 MRHNA and CDR2 SNTAGT. The CDR3 consists of 13 residues. V gave up 6 bases and J gave up 3 bases, with 11 bases separating them. The CDR3 nucleotides read TGTGCCAGCAGAGCTCAGGTTTACACTGAAGCTTTCTTT. Its protein is CASRAQVYTEAFF.

This clonotype was seen at least ten times. This chain connects TRBV12-3 or TRBV12-4 to TRBJ1-2; tentative D call: TRBD1 (5 bases). With 3 bases removed from V and 8 bases from J, the gap between germline ends came to 16 bases. The length of the CDR3 is 14 residues. In DNA, the CDR3 is TGTGCCAGCAGTTTCGGGCAGGGCCCAGGAGGCTACACCTTC. Residues: CASSFGQGPGGYTF.